This entry concerns a single T cell receptor beta chain. The antigen is unknown. Sequenced by immunoSEQ multiplex PCR; TCRdb stores in-frame clones only, minus some. The sample has approximately 180,000 clones, approximately 86% seen once; the top ten hold 2% to 3%. The CDR3 covers 14 residues. The V segment lost 3 bases and the J segment 3 bases; nucleotides outside the gene matches: 3. CDR1 is SGHTA, CDR2 FQGNSA, per germline. The entry originates in a study of cytomegalovirus exposure and HLA in healthy donors. About the study: It was reported in a later analysis that the roughly 120 validation repertoires used the same platform as the roughly 700 first-cohort repertoires. Study-wide findings and caveats: Using the classifier, cytomegalovirus status was reportedly diagnosed with high specificity and sensitivity.

Donors were drawn from the approximately 120-subject validation cohort, separate from the approximately 640-subject first cohort. This receptor was identified in a man aged 18-30 years in good health and CMV-seropositive. The chain combines TRBV7-2 with TRBJ2-5; the match to TRBD2 covers 8 bases. Sequencing was carried out using PBMCs. The CDR3 sequence: CASSFAGGKETQYF. The CDR3 bases are TGTGCCAGCAGCTTCGCGGGGGGTAAAGAGACCCAGTACTTC.